Listed here are 5 T cell receptor beta chains from one sample, sequenced in a study of Ad26.COV2.S vaccination and SARS-CoV-2 variants. Clones were sequenced by immunoSEQ multiplex PCR, and TCRdb holds only the in-frame ones, with some missing. This table has 450,000 to 550,000 clones, roughly nine tenths appearing once. Treatment specified: around 19 received Ad26.COV2.S at low or high dose, single or two shots; 5 received placebo; per-sample allocation not given. Samples were taken on day 63 after the first vaccine or placebo injection. The sequencing here drew on peripheral blood, taken in a trial of Ad26.COV2.S vaccine versus placebo. These TCRs come from a person aged 18-65 years who received the Ad26.COV2.S COVID-19 vaccine or a placebo.

This clone has a handful of counts. The chain recombines TRBV6-1 with TRBJ1-2, with D unresolved. Germline lookup yields CDR1 MNHNS and CDR2 SASEGT. V lost 3 bases and J lost 4, with 9 bases in between. This CDR3 has 13 amino acids. The CDR3 spells CASSEAAFYGYTF. The DNA for the CDR3 is TGTGCCAGCAGTGAGGCTGCGTTCTATGGCTACACCTTC.

The gene calls are TRBV4-3 and TRBJ1-6; D is ambiguous. Germline V CDR1 and CDR2: LGHNA, YSLEER. V was cut by 1 base and J by 9 bases, with 7 bases left in between. CDR3 length: 13 residues. CDR3 region: CASSQVTSSPLHF. In DNA, the CDR3 is TGCGCCAGCAGCCAAGTGACAAGTTCACCCCTCCACTTT.

V usage is TRBV5-6 and J usage is TRBJ2-7, with TRBD1 identical over 8 bases. With V trimmed by 0 bases and J by 2 bases, 4 bases remained unmatched. Per germline, CDR1 SGHDT and CDR2 YYEEEE. This CDR3 comprises 15 residues. The CDR3 bases are TGTGCCAGCAGCTTGGGGGACAGGCGTACCTACGAGCAGTACTTC. Protein: CASSLGDRRTYEQYF.

The chain recombines TRBV18 with TRBJ2-6; 7 nucleotides line up with TRBD1. CDR1 is KGHSH, CDR2 LQKENI, per germline. Trimming took 5 bases from V and 4 from J; bases not matched to a gene: 5. The CDR3 is 15 amino acids. The CDR3 region has the DNA TGTGCCAGCTCAGACAGGGATCCCGGGGCCAACGTCCTGACTTTC. Translation gives CASSDRDPGANVLTF.

The chain employs TRBV10-3 and TRBJ2-5, with D possibly matching TRBD1 (6 bases). Looked up from germline, CDR1 is ENHRY and CDR2 is SYGVKD. The CDR3 has 17 residues. Trimming cost V 6 bases and J 0 bases, with 20 bases left between them. The CDR3 spells CAISSHGQNPNQETQYF. Here the CDR3 DNA reads TGTGCCATCAGCTCCCACGGACAGAACCCAAACCAAGAGACCCAGTACTTC.